This TCR beta chain was found in a study of T cell repertoires in cytomegalovirus infection. About the study: Epitope selection comprised recently identified HLA-C-restricted CMV epitopes and well-studied HLA-B-restricted CMV epitopes. The public TCR beta signatures pointed to both CMV infection and matching HLA type. Study-wide results and limits: Cumulative frequency (of public TCR beta family members) identified carriers of CMV plus the relevant HLA. It was HLA-C-restricted CMV-specific TCR beta clonotypes that dominated the response ex vivo.

TCRdb passed the reads through MiXCR, listing each CDR3 protein once. The table has about 350,000 distinct CDR3 sequences, 34% seen once. There are a few counts of this clonotype. Its antigen is as yet unknown. The CDR3 has 16 amino acids. From germline, CDR1 is SNHLY and CDR2 FYNNEI. Trimming left V 7 bases short and J 3 bases short, with 21 bases between. Sample: cultured PBMCs, taken from culture after CMV antigen stimulation. The TCR sequence derives from a human donor in good health (CMV status not recorded). Some clones in this sample may be carry-over from other donors' samples. The chain combines TRBV2 with TRBJ1-2; D ambiguous. The CDR3 sequence: CASTHPRGSVYYGYTF. The CDR3 DNA reads as TGTGCCAGCACCCACCCACGAGGGTCTGTCTACTATGGCTACACCTTC.